The sequence of this TCR beta chain was determined in a study of T cells in Graves' hyperthyroidism and ophthalmopathy. The source material, RNA transcripts, was used to amplify TCR beta CDR3 regions. Using the HTBI primer set, a first-round RT-PCR was run on the TCR CDR3. TCRdb re-derived calls from the multiplex PCR reads in MiXCR, one entry per CDR3 protein. The sample lists over 700,000 distinct CDR3 sequences; under 45% were seen once. General study results and limits: Most clonotypes expanded in thyroid above 0.001 were likewise present in blood.

For this clonotype: Its matching antigen is unknown.

CDR3 length equals 16 residues. Germline values: CDR1 MNHNY, CDR2 SVGAGI (reference sequence). Trimming took 7 bases from V and 1 from J, leaving 17 bases between them. The sequenced material came from blood. The gene calls are TRBV6-6 and TRBJ1-5; unclear D gene. This clonotype was sampled from a woman in her forties with Graves' hyperthyroidism. The CDR3 region is CASTYDALGSNQPQHF. In nucleotides, the CDR3 is TGTGCCAGCACCTACGACGCTCTTGGGAGCAATCAGCCCCAGCATTTT.